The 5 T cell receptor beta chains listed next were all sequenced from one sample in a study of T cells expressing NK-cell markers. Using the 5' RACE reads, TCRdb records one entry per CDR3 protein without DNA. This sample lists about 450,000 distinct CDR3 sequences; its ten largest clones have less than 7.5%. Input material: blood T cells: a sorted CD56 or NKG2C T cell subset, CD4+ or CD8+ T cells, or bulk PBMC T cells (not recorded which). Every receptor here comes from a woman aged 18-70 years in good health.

CDR3: CSAGGGQPKGSGANVLTF. The J gene is TRBJ2-6, the V gene TRBV29-1; TCRdb picks TRBD1, but there is no DNA to check that call. Germline-derived CDR1 and CDR2 are SQVTM and ANQGSEA. The CDR3 sequence is 18 residues long.

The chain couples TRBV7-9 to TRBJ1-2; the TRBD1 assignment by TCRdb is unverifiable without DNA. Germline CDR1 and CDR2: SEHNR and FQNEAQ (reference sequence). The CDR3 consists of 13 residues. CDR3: CASDTGVNYGYTF.

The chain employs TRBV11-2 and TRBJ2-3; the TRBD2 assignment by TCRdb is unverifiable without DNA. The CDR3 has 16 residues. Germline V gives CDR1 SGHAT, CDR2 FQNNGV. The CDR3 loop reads CASSWTSGRWEDTQYF.

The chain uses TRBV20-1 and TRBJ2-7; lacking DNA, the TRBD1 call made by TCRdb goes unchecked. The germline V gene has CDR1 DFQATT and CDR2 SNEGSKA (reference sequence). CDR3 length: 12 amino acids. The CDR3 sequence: CSRGGSSYEQYF.

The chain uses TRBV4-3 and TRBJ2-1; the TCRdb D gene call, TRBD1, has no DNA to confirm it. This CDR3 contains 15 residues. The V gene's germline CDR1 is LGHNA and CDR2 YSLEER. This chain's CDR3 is CASSQLTSSASEQFF.